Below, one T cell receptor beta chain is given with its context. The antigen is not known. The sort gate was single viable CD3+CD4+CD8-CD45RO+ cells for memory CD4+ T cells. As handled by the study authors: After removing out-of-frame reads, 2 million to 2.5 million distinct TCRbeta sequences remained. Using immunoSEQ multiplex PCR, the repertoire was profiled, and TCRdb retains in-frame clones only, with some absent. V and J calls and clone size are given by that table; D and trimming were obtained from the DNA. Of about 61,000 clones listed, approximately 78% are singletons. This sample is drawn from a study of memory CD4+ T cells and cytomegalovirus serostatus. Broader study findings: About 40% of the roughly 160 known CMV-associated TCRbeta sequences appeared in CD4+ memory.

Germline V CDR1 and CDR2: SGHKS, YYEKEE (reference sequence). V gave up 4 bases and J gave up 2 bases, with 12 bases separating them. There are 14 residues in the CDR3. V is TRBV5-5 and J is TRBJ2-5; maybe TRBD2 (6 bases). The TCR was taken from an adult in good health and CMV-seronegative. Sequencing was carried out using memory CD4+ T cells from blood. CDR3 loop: CASSRGILQETQYF. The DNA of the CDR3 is TGTGCCAGCAGCCGGGGGATACTACAAGAGACCCAGTACTTC. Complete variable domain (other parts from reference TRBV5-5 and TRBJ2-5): DAGVTQSPTHLIKTRGQQVTLRCSPISGHKSVSWYQQVLGQGPQFIFQYYEKEERGRGNFPDRFSARQFPNYSSELNVNALLLGDSALYLCASSRGILQETQYFGPGTRLLVL.